These 13 T cell receptor beta chains were sequenced from one sample in a study of response to subunit inactivated influenza vaccine. TCRdb independently ran MiXCR on the RT-PCR reads; one entry per CDR3 protein. The sample has just over 300,000 distinct CDR3 sequences, roughly 22% seen once; the top ten hold around 10%. The material sequenced was PBMCs from blood, taken about 20 months after vaccination. The receptors here all came from a man aged 45 to 70 who received an inactivated influenza vaccine.

J is TRBJ1-6 and V is TRBV28, with TRBD1 identical over 9 bases. In germline, CDR1 is MDHEN, CDR2 SYDVKM. V was clipped by 5 bases and J by 2 bases; unmatched bases: 13. The CDR3 totals 19 residues. DNA of the CDR3: TGTGCCAGCAGTCCAAGGGACAGGGAATTGAGACCCTATAATTCACCCCTCCACTTT. Protein product: CASSPRDRELRPYNSPLHF.

This clonotype has a handful of counts. This chain uses TRBV5-1 with TRBJ2-3, with D unclear. The germline V and J ends were trimmed by 1 base and 5 bases, with 11 bases remaining between them. CDR1 SGHRS and CDR2 YFSETQ come from the germline V gene. The CDR3 sequence is 14 residues long. The CDR3 coding sequence is TGCGCCAGCAGCTTGTCAGGTTATGGAGATACGCAGTATTTT. Protein: CASSLSGYGDTQYF.

Concerning this clonotype itself: This may be a read error, as it is one base from a much larger clone. The gene calls are TRBV3-1 and TRBJ1-2; TRBD1 aligns across 9 bases. This CDR3 region has 15 residues. The V gene's germline CDR1 is LGHDT and CDR2 YNNKEL (reference sequence). Trimming at V came to 4 bases and at J to 3 bases, leaving 6 bases not matched to a gene. Written as DNA, the CDR3 is TGTGCCAGCAGCCGCCGGACAGGGGTCGACTATGGCTACACCTTC. It encodes CASSRRTGVDYGYTF.

V is TRBV19 and J is TRBJ1-6; the D gene is possibly TRBD1 (5 bases). The V gene lost 6 bases and the J gene lost 0 bases, with 9 bases spanning the gap. The CDR3 consists of 15 residues. Germline lookup yields CDR1 LNHDA and CDR2 SQIVND (reference sequence). DNA of the CDR3: TGTGCCAGTAGAGGGGCTAACTCCTATAATTCACCCCTCCACTTT. It codes for CASRGANSYNSPLHF. The entire variable domain, with the rest obtained from reference TRBV19 and TRBJ1-6, is as follows: DGGITQSPKYLFRKEGQNVTLSCEQNLNHDAMYWYRQDPGQGLRLIYYSQIVNDFQKGDIAEGYSVSREKKESFPLTVTSAQKNPTAFYLCASRGANSYNSPLHFGNGTRLTVT.

This clonotype has just a few counts. This chain uses TRBV20-1 with TRBJ2-1; D gene ambiguous. CDR1 and CDR2 (germline): DFQATT, SNEGSKA (reference sequence). The CDR3 runs 11 residues. V lost 3 bases to trimming and J lost 3 bases, with 3 bases between them. The CDR3 reads CSASDYNEQFF. Here the CDR3 DNA reads TGCAGTGCTAGTGACTACAATGAGCAGTTCTTC.

This clonotype was observed many times. The chain couples TRBV29-1 to TRBJ1-1, with D tentatively TRBD1 (6 bases). CDR3 size: 11 residues. Looked up from germline, CDR1 is SQVTM and CDR2 is ANQGSEA. V was cut by 6 bases and J by 7 bases, with 12 bases left in between. The CDR3 sequence is CSVARGGEAFF. DNA of the CDR3: TGCAGCGTCGCCAGGGGTGGTGAAGCTTTCTTT.

In its sample, this clonotype was seen many times. V usage is TRBV28 and J usage is TRBJ2-3; no firm D call. From germline, CDR1 is MDHEN and CDR2 SYDVKM. Trimming cost V 2 bases and J 4 bases, with 13 bases left between them. CDR3 length equals 15 residues. The CDR3 DNA follows: TGTGCCAGCAGTTTACTGCCAGGATATCCAGATACGCAGTATTTT. Translation gives CASSLLPGYPDTQYF.

This clonotype was recorded once. The V and J genes are TRBV9 and TRBJ2-3; D not resolved. Germline CDR1 SGDLS, CDR2 YYNGEE. The CDR3 covers 13 residues. V was shortened by 3 bases and J by 2 bases, with 7 bases between the two germline ends. The CDR3 here is CASSGTPTDTQYF. CDR3 bases: TGTGCCAGCAGCGGCACTCCCACAGATACGCAGTATTTT. The variable domain in full, completed from reference TRBV9 and TRBJ2-3, reads DSGVTQTPKHLITATGQRVTLRCSPRSGDLSVYWYQQSLDQGLQFLIQYYNGEERAKGNILERFSAQQFPDLHSELNLSSLELGDSALYFCASSGTPTDTQYFGPGTRLTVL.

The V call is TRBV28, the J call TRBJ2-3; D gene ambiguous. Trimming stripped 2 bases from V and 2 bases from J, with 11 bases between. Germline CDR1 is MDHEN and CDR2 is SYDVKM. This CDR3 is 15 amino acids long. The CDR3 coding sequence is TGTGCCAGCAGTTTAGGTGACACCTACACAGATACGCAGTATTTT. Residues: CASSLGDTYTDTQYF.

This clonotype was recorded at least ten times. The chain combines TRBV5-1 with TRBJ1-1; D might be TRBD1 (5 bases). With 4 bases removed from V and 1 base from J, the gap between germline ends came to 11 bases. The germline V gene encodes CDR1 SGHRS and CDR2 YFSETQ. The CDR3 has 14 residues. This CDR3 reads CASSGGATNTEAFF. In DNA, the CDR3 is TGCGCCAGCAGCGGCGGGGCGACGAACACTGAAGCTTTCTTT.

This clonotype was seen only a few times. This sequence joins TRBV5-1 and TRBJ2-7; D remains ambiguous. The CDR3 is 14 residues long. Trimming shortened V by 1 base and J by 3 bases, and 11 bases separated the two germline ends. Germline CDR1 SGHRS, CDR2 YFSETQ. The CDR3 bases are TGCGCCAGCAGCTTGAAAGGAATAAGCTACGAGCAGTACTTC. Protein: CASSLKGISYEQYF.

V is TRBV24-1 and J is TRBJ2-1, with D perhaps matching TRBD2 (5 bases). This CDR3 region has 14 residues. V lost 6 bases to trimming and J lost 6 bases, with 14 bases between them. Germline loops: CDR1 KGHDR, CDR2 SFDVKD. Written as DNA, the CDR3 is TGTGCCACCAGTCGGGCCGGAGGTAGCAATGAGCAGTTCTTC. This gives the protein CATSRAGGSNEQFF.

This clonotype appeared many times. The CDR3 nucleotides read TGCAGTGCTAAAGAGGGGGGGGGCAACACTGAAGCTTTCTTT. It is translated as CSAKEGGGNTEAFF. The chain is built from TRBV20-1 and TRBJ1-1, with a weak D call TRBD1 (6 bases). CDR3 length: 14 residues. Germline V gene sequence: CDR1 DFQATT, CDR2 SNEGSKA (reference sequence). Trimming removed 4 bases at V and 2 bases at J, with 14 bases between.